The source of this T cell receptor beta chain is a study of shared clonotypes between healthy human individuals. Findings and limits, study-wide: Generation probability values for non-shared clonotypes were lower than those for clonotypes shared by all four donors.

V lost 8 bases, J lost 4 bases, and 8 bases stayed unmatched. The V gene's germline CDR1 is SGHAT and CDR2 FQNNGV. The CDR3 runs 14 residues. Concerning this clone: Its specificity is unknown.

CD45RO-negative cells were positively selected for CCR7, leaving out terminally differentiated effector memory CD45RA+ cells. Produced via immunoSEQ multiplex PCR; TCRdb's table is partial and in-frame only. Among about 1,900,000 clones listed, about 95% were seen once. V and J are TRBV11-2 and TRBJ1-5, with TRBD1 matching 7 bases. Sample: naive CD8+ T cells sorted from blood. The receptor comes from a man between 18 and 35 years old in good health. CDR3 loop: CASSRGDRNQPQHF. In nucleotides, the CDR3 is TGTGCCAGCTCCCGTGGGGACAGAAATCAGCCCCAGCATTTT.